The subject of this entry is one T cell receptor beta chain. Antigen unknown. Germline values: CDR1 SEHNR, CDR2 FQNEAQ (reference sequence). The CDR3 contains 14 residues. Trimming removed 3 bases at V and 0 bases at J, with 8 bases between. Reverse transcription of extracted RNA yielded cDNA, which provided the sequencing template. Sequencing was performed with immunoSEQ multiplex PCR; in TCRdb, only in-frame clones are kept and a portion is missing. The sample includes some 100,000 clones, approximately 52% of them seen just once. This specimen comes from a study of CD8+ T cells in alopecia areata. General study points: Administration of tofacitinib significantly diminished scalp clonality and expanded CD8+ clones within the top 100.

Treatment of the sample: oral pan-JAK inhibitor, 5-10 mg twice daily. This receptor was identified in a human donor with alopecia areata. The chain links TRBV7-9 to TRBJ1-1; D is uncertain. The source material was CD8+ T cells sorted from blood, sampled at week 4, from a patient treated with tofacitinib. The CDR3 DNA reads TGTGCCAGCAGCTTGGGCCGCTTGAACACTGAAGCTTTCTTT. Encoded protein: CASSLGRLNTEAFF.